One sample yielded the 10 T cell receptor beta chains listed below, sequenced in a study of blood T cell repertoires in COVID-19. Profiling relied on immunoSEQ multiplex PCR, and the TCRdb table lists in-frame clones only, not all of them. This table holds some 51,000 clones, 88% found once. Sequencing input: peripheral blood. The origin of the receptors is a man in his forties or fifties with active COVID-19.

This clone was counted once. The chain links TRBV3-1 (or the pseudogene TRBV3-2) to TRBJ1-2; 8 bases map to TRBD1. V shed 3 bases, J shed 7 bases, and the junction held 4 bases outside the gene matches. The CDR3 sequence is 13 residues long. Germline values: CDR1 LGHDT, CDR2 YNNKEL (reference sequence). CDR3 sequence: CASSHGQGAGYTF. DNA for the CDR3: TGTGCCAGCAGCCATGGACAGGGTGCTGGCTACACCTTC.

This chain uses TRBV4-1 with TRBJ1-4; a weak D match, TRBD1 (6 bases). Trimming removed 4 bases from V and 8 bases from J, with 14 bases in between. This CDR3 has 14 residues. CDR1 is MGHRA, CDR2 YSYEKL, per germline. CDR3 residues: CASSLGQPGEKLFF. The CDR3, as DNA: TGCGCCAGCAGCCTTGGACAGCCGGGGGAAAAACTGTTTTTT.

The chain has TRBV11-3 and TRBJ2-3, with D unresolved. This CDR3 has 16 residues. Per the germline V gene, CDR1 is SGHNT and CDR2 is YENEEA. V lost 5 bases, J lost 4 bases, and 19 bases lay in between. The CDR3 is CASSPGSGFIADTQYF. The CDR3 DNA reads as TGTGCCAGCAGCCCTGGCTCCGGGTTCATAGCAGATACGCAGTATTTT.

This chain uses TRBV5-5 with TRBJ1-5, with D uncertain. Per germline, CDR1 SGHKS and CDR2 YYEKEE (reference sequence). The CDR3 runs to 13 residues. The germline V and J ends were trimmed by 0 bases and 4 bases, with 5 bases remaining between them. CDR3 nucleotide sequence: TGTGCCAGCAGCTTGGCCGGGAATCAGCCCCAGCATTTT. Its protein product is CASSLAGNQPQHF.

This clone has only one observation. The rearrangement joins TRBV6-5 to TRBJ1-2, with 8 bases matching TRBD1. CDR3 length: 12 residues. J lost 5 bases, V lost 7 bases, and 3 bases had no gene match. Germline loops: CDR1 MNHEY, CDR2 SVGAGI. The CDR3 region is CASTRTGYGYTF. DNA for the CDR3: TGTGCCAGCACCAGGACAGGGTATGGCTACACCTTC.

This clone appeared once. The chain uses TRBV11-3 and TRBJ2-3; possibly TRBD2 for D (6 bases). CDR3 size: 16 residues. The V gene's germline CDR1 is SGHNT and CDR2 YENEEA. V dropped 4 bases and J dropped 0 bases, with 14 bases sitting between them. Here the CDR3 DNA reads TGTGCCAGCAGCTACCGGGGTGGGGGGAGCACAGATACGCAGTATTTT. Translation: CASSYRGGGSTDTQYF. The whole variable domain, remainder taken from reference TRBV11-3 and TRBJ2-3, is EAGVVQSPRYKIIEKKQPVAFWCNPISGHNTLYWYLQNLGQGPELLIRYENEEAVDDSQLPKDRFSAERLKGVDSTLKIQPAELGDSAVYLCASSYRGGGSTDTQYFGPGTRLTVL.

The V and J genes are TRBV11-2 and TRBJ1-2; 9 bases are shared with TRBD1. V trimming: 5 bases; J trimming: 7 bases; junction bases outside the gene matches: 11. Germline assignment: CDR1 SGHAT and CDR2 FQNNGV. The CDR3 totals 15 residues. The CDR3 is CASSDRGKGGGGYTF. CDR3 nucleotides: TGTGCCAGCAGCGACAGGGGGAAGGGGGGAGGTGGCTACACCTTC.

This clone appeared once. The CDR3 sequence: CASGLPSRELFF. The CDR3 DNA reads as TGTGCTAGTGGCTTGCCGAGTAGGGAGCTGTTTTTT. The chain couples TRBV12-5 to TRBJ2-2; the D is unclear. CDR1 is LGHNT and CDR2 is FRNRAP in the germline V gene. V lost 6 bases, J lost 9 bases, and 11 bases lay in between. The CDR3 is 12 amino acids.

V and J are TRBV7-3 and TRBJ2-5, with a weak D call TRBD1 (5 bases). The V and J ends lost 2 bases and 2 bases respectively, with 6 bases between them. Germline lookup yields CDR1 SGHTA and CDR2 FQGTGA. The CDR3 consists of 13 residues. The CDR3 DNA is TGTGCCAGCAGCTTAGACAGACAAGAGACCCAGTACTTC. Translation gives CASSLDRQETQYF.

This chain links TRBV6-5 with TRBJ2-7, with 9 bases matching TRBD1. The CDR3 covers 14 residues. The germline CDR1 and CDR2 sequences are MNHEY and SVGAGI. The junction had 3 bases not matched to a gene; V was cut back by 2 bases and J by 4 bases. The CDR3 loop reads CASSYMGQGYEQYF. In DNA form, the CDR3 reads TGTGCCAGCAGTTACATGGGACAGGGTTACGAGCAGTACTTC.